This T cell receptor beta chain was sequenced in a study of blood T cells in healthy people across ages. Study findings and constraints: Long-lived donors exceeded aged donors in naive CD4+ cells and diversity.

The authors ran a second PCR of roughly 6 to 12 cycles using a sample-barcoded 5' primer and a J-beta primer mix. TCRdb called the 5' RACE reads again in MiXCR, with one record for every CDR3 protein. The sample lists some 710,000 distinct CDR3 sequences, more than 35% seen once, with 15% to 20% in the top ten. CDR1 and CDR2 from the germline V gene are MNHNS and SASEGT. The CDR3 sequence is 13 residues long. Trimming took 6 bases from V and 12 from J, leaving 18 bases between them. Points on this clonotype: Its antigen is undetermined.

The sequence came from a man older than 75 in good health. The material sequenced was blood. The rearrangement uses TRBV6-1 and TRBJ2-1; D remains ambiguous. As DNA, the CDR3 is TGTGCCAGCAGGGCCGTAGGCGGCCGAGGGCAGTTCTTC. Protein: CASRAVGGRGQFF.